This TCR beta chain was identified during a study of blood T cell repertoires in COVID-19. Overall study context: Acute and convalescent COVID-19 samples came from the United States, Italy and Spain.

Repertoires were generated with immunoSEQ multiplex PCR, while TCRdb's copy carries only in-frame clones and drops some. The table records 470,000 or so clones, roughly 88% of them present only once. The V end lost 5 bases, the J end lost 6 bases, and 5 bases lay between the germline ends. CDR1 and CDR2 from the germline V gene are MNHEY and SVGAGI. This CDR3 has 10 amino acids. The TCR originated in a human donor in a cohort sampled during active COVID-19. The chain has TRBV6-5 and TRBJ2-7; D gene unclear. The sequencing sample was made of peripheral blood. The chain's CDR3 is CASSLSEQYF. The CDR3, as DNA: TGTGCCAGCAGTCTTAGCGAGCAGTACTTC.